What follows are 24 T cell receptor beta chains derived from one specimen sequenced in a study of breast tumors, draining lymph nodes, adjacent tissues. TCRdb reprocessed the multiplex PCR reads with MiXCR, giving one entry per CDR3 protein. The table has approximately 90,000 distinct CDR3 sequences, about 27% seen once. The lymph nodes were axillary draining lymph nodes from breast cancer patients. The specimen sequenced was axillary lymph node tissue. The receptors come from a female donor with breast cancer. Some clones in this sample may be carry-over from other donors' samples.

This clonotype occurred many times. The V gene is TRBV20-1, the J gene TRBJ2-6; D could derive from TRBD1 or TRBD2 (5 bases each). Trimming took off 2 bases at V and 0 bases at J, with 17 bases between the two ends. Per germline, CDR1 DFQATT and CDR2 SNEGSKA (reference sequence). The CDR3 is 18 residues long. Here the CDR3 DNA reads TGCAGTGCTAGACAGCAGGGACGGGTTGTCTCTGGGGCCAACGTCCTGACTTTC. Translated, it gives CSARQQGRVVSGANVLTF.

On this clonotype itself: A much larger clone differs from this one at a single base, so this may be a read error. The rearrangement uses TRBV7-9 and TRBJ2-4; 8 nucleotides line up with TRBD2. Germline CDR1 SEHNR, CDR2 FQNEAQ (reference sequence). The CDR3 is 16 residues long. In DNA, the CDR3 is TGTGCCAGCAGCTCCCCCGGGGGGGCGGCCAAAAACATTCAGTCCTTC. Translation: CASSSPGGAAKNIQSF.

This clonotype was detected many times. The chain carries TRBV7-8 and TRBJ2-2, with D possibly TRBD2 on 7 matching bases. V was shortened by 5 bases and J by 4 bases, with 17 bases between the two germline ends. There are 16 residues in the CDR3. The germline gives CDR1 SGHVS, CDR2 FQNEAQ. The CDR3 is CASSPWGGDATGELFF. The CDR3 DNA is TGTGCCAGCAGCCCATGGGGGGGCGATGCCACCGGGGAGCTGTTTTTT.

Ten or more counts support this clonotype. The chain has TRBV19 and TRBJ2-7, with 7 positions matching TRBD1. V shed 3 bases, J shed 1 base, and the junction held 6 bases outside the gene matches. The CDR3 runs to 15 residues. CDR1 LNHDA and CDR2 SQIVND come from the germline V gene (reference sequence). The CDR3 is CASSMTGLPSYEQYF. Here the CDR3 DNA reads TGTGCCAGTAGTATGACAGGGCTACCTTCCTACGAGCAGTACTTC.

This clonotype was recorded many times. This sequence joins TRBV20-1 and TRBJ2-7, with 9 nucleotides matching TRBD2. The V gene end was trimmed by 4 bases and the J gene end by 3 bases; junction bases not matched to a gene: 10. The germline V gene has CDR1 DFQATT and CDR2 SNEGSKA (reference sequence). This CDR3 has 15 amino acids. In DNA form, the CDR3 reads TGCAGTGCTACGTCCCCCGGGACTAGCAGCTACGAGCAGTACTTC. Amino acid sequence: CSATSPGTSSYEQYF.

A remark on this clonotype: The germline gene is not matched at one end of the junction; a read error may be the cause. The CDR3 sequence: CGANLAGSAVIYEQYF. The CDR3 bases are TGCGGTGCAAATCTAGCGGGCTCCGCCGTTATTTACGAGCAGTACTTT. The chain links TRBV20-1 to TRBJ2-7, with 8 bases fitting TRBD2. This CDR3 region has 16 residues. CDR1 is DFQATT, CDR2 SNEGSKA, per germline (reference sequence).

This clonotype was counted many times. This may arise from a read error, as a much more abundant clone is one base away. The chain carries TRBV20-1 and TRBJ2-7; 10 bases are shared with TRBD2. Germline loops: CDR1 DFQATT, CDR2 SNEGSKA (reference sequence). The CDR3 has 15 amino acids. The V gene end was trimmed by 1 base and the J gene end by 2 bases; junction bases not matched to a gene: 5. CDR3 loop: CSARVGTSGTYEQYF. The CDR3 DNA reads as TGCAGTGCTAGAGTTGGTACTAGCGGGACCTACGAGCAGTACTTC.

The V and J genes are TRBV5-4 and TRBJ2-4; D is possibly TRBD1 (6 bases). Trimming pared 0 bases from V and 9 bases from J, leaving 13 bases between. This CDR3 is built from 14 residues. Germline CDR1 is SGHNT and CDR2 is YYREEE (reference sequence). CDR3 DNA: TGTGCCAGCAGCTTGGACAGGGCTGGAAGCATTCAGTACTTC. The encoded protein is CASSLDRAGSIQYF.

This clonotype was observed many times. The chain carries TRBV20-1 and TRBJ2-5, with D maybe TRBD1 (6 bases). Germline V gives CDR1 DFQATT, CDR2 SNEGSKA (reference sequence). This CDR3 is 12 amino acids long. The V and J ends lost 8 bases and 5 bases respectively, with 15 bases between them. CDR3 loop: CSTQGTQETQYF. The CDR3, as DNA: TGCAGTACCCAGGGGACCCAGGAGACCCAGTACTTC.

The V and J genes are TRBV9 and TRBJ2-7; D remains unclear. Trimming removed 3 bases at V and 4 bases at J, with 14 bases between. This CDR3 has 14 residues. Germline CDR1 SGDLS, CDR2 YYNGEE. CDR3 amino acids: CASSAGPAGYEQYF. DNA of the CDR3: TGTGCCAGCAGCGCTGGGCCAGCCGGATACGAGCAGTACTTC.

This clonotype was seen repeatedly, ten times or more. This rearrangement joins TRBV4-3 to TRBJ1-3; D uncertain. The CDR3 sequence is 16 residues long. Germline assignment: CDR1 LGHNA and CDR2 YSLEER. Trimming stripped 0 bases from V and 0 bases from J, with 9 bases between. CDR3 protein: CASSQDVAVSGNTIYF. The CDR3 DNA sequence: TGCGCCAGCAGCCAAGATGTGGCAGTCTCTGGAAACACCATATATTTT.

The table lists this clonotype with many counts. This chain uses TRBV2 with TRBJ1-2; D not resolved. The CDR3 has 15 amino acids. CDR1 is SNHLY and CDR2 is FYNNEI in the germline V gene. The V end was cut by 4 bases, the J end by 8 bases, with 20 bases between. The CDR3, as DNA: TGTGCCAGCAGTGTCGGTATCGGCCGGGTGGAAGGCTACACCTTC. It specifies CASSVGIGRVEGYTF.

This clonotype was seen repeatedly, ten times or more. This rearrangement joins TRBV5-6 to TRBJ1-5; D perhaps matches TRBD1 (5 bases). The CDR3 length is 16 residues. The V and J ends lost 4 bases and 2 bases respectively, with 16 bases between them. The V gene's germline CDR1 is SGHDT and CDR2 YYEEEE. The CDR3 DNA follows: TGTGCCAGCAGCCAGACGGGGCTCGTGGGCAATCAGCCCCAGCATTTT. Translation gives CASSQTGLVGNQPQHF.

This clonotype was seen more than once but under ten times. Written as DNA, the CDR3 is TGTGCCAGCAGTCACCGTGGGAGTGGGGAGCTGTTTTTT. This encodes CASSHRGSGELFF. The V gene is TRBV6-5, the J gene TRBJ2-2; a possible D gene is TRBD2 (5 bases). The CDR3 is made up of 13 amino acids. Per the germline V gene, CDR1 is MNHEY and CDR2 is SVGAGI. V was shortened by 5 bases and J by 8 bases, with 12 bases between the two germline ends.

This clonotype was observed many times. J is TRBJ2-7 and V is TRBV28; the D is unclear. The length of the CDR3 is 12 residues. With 3 bases removed from V and 7 bases from J, the gap between germline ends came to 10 bases. Germline loops: CDR1 MDHEN, CDR2 SYDVKM. In DNA, the CDR3 is TGTGCCAGCAGTTTGACCCGAGGAGAGCAGTACTTC. The encoded protein is CASSLTRGEQYF.

The J gene is TRBJ2-7, the V gene TRBV6-2 or TRBV6-3; 9 bases agree with TRBD1. Per germline, CDR1 MNHEY and CDR2 SVGEGT. Germline trimming cut 7 bases from V and 3 bases from J; bases unmatched to any gene: 10. The CDR3 loop spans 15 amino acids. The CDR3 sequence is CASTYPGQGIYEQYF. The CDR3 nucleotides are TGTGCCAGCACCTACCCGGGACAGGGAATCTACGAGCAGTACTTC.

A remark on this clonotype: Germline is not matched at one junction end, which may reflect a read error. The genes are TRBV7-2 and TRBJ2-7; D perhaps matches TRBD1 (6 bases). This CDR3 is built from 14 residues. In germline, CDR1 is SGHTA, CDR2 FQGNSA. Here the CDR3 DNA reads TGTGCCAGCAGCTCCAACCCCAACAGGGACGAGCAGCGCTTC. Its translation: CASSSNPNRDEQRF.

As regards this clonotype: One end of the junction varies from germline; a read error may be responsible. The chain is built from TRBV24-1 and TRBJ2-7; 7 bases line up with TRBD2. There are 11 residues in the CDR3. Per the germline V gene, CDR1 is KGHDR and CDR2 is SFDVKD. CDR3 nucleotides: TGTGCCACCAGTGCGGGGGGACGGGAAGACTTC. As protein: CATSAGGREDF.

This clonotype has ten or more counts. The chain employs TRBV7-3 and TRBJ2-5; D gene unclear. Trimming took 7 bases from V and 5 from J, leaving 14 bases between them. Germline CDR1 reads SGHTA; CDR2 reads FQGTGA. The CDR3 extends over 13 amino acids. The CDR3 region is CASTPRLGETQYF. CDR3 sequence (DNA): TGTGCCAGCACCCCCCGGCTTGGGGAGACCCAGTACTTC. Variable domain in full (rest from reference TRBV7-3 and TRBJ2-5): GAGVSQTPSNKVTEKGKYVELRCDPISGHTALYWYRQSLGQGPEFLIYFQGTGAADDSGLPNDRFFAVRPEGSVSTLKIQRTERGDSAVYLCASTPRLGETQYFGPGTRLLVL.

This clonotype was seen at least ten times. The J gene is TRBJ2-1, the V gene TRBV9; 9 nucleotides match TRBD2. CDR3 length: 16 amino acids. V was pared by 0 bases and J by 4 bases, with 5 bases of the junction left unmatched. Germline V lookup: CDR1 SGDLS, CDR2 YYNGEE. The CDR3, as DNA: TGTGCCAGCAGCGTAGGGGCGGGAGGGCTATACAATGAGCAGTTCTTC. Translated, it gives CASSVGAGGLYNEQFF. The entire variable domain, with the rest obtained from reference TRBV9 and TRBJ2-1, is as follows: DSGVTQTPKHLITATGQRVTLRCSPRSGDLSVYWYQQSLDQGLQFLIQYYNGEERAKGNILERFSAQQFPDLHSELNLSSLELGDSALYFCASSVGAGGLYNEQFFGPGTRLTVL.

At least ten counts were recorded for this clonotype. V usage is TRBV28 and J usage is TRBJ2-7, with 13 bases that match TRBD2. Unmatched junction bases numbered 5, after V lost 7 bases and J lost 2 bases. Germline V lookup: CDR1 MDHEN, CDR2 SYDVKM. The CDR3 spans 15 residues. CDR3 in amino acids: CASNGLAGAPYEQYF. The CDR3 DNA follows: TGTGCCAGCAACGGACTAGCGGGAGCGCCCTACGAGCAGTACTTC. The full variable domain, rest sourced from reference TRBV28 and TRBJ2-7, is DVKVTQSSRYLVKRTGEKVFLECVQDMDHENMFWYRQDPGLGLRLIYFSYDVKMKEKGDIPEGYSVSREKKERFSLILESASTNQTSMYLCASNGLAGAPYEQYFGPGTRLTVT.

This clonotype was counted at least ten times. The chain joins TRBV20-1 to TRBJ2-1; 12 positions agree with TRBD2. This CDR3 comprises 13 residues. Germline-derived CDR1 and CDR2 are DFQATT and SNEGSKA (reference sequence). The CDR3 is CGALTSGSNEQFF. DNA for the CDR3: TGCGGAGCCTTGACTAGCGGGAGCAATGAGCAGTTCTTC.

Notes on this clonotype: One end of the junction fails to match germline, which may point to a read error. V usage is TRBV10-3 and J usage is TRBJ1-5; no definite D call. From germline, CDR1 is ENHRY and CDR2 SYGVKD. The CDR3 totals 15 residues. Here the CDR3 DNA reads TGCGCCATCAAGGGCCACGCGGGCTACAATCAGCCCCAGCATTTT. As protein: CAIKGHAGYNQPQHF.

The V call is TRBV24-1, the J call TRBJ1-5; D may be TRBD1 (6 bases). V gave up 5 bases and J gave up 5 bases, with 12 bases separating them. CDR3 length: 14 residues. Per germline, CDR1 KGHDR and CDR2 SFDVKD. In nucleotides, the CDR3 is TGTGCCACCAGTGGAGCAGGGGCCCATCAGCCCCAGCATTTT. Translated, it gives CATSGAGAHQPQHF.